This TCR beta chain was documented in a study of T-cell reconstitution after alpha-beta-depleted transplantation in children. The TCRbeta library incorporated unique molecular identifiers. TCRdb ran MiXCR on the PCR reads and lists one entry per CDR3 protein. The data contain around 700,000 distinct CDR3 sequences, approximately 14% of them seen just once; the ten biggest clones take up 0.79%. Germline V lookup: CDR1 SGHDT, CDR2 YYEEEE. CDR3 size: 13 residues. Remarks on this clonotype: As yet, its antigen is unknown. The junction does not match germline at one end; this may be a read error.

Whole-study findings and limits: The authors attributed T-cell counts and diversity one year after transplant mostly to newly produced T cells.

This chain joins TRBV5-6 and TRBJ1-2, with D possibly being TRBD1 (5 bases). The sequence derives from a girl aged 2 to 9 with congenital amegakaryocytic thrombocytopenia, due to receive a stem cell transplant. The sample consisted of PBMCs, taken before TCRalphabeta/CD19-depleted stem cell transplant. CDR3 amino acids: CASSWGSWDGDTF. CDR3 bases: TGTGCCAGCAGTTGGGGCTCTTGGGATGGCGACACCTTC.